A single sample is the source of the 11 T cell receptor beta chains below, sequenced in a study of T cells after yellow fever vaccination. TCRdb redid the calling of the 5' RACE reads with MiXCR, one entry per CDR3 protein. Of approximately 330,000 distinct CDR3 sequences listed, about 12% are singletons. Sequencing was performed on CD4+ T cells sorted from PBMCs, taken 15 days after the yellow fever booster vaccination. All receptors derive from a man aged 18 to 30 who received the YFV17D yellow fever vaccine.

This clonotype was observed many times. The chain links TRBV29-1 to TRBJ2-1; 7 bases agree with TRBD1. The CDR3 spans 14 residues. Germline loops: CDR1 SQVTM, CDR2 ANQGSEA. J gave up 4 bases and V 0 bases, and 3 bases lay outside the gene matches. CDR3 sequence: CSVEDKTGYNEQFF. Here the CDR3 DNA reads TGCAGCGTTGAAGATAAGACAGGGTACAATGAGCAGTTCTTC.

This clonotype was counted only a few times. This chain connects TRBV5-1 to TRBJ1-2; maybe TRBD1 (6 bases). This CDR3 has 14 amino acids. Per germline, CDR1 SGHRS and CDR2 YFSETQ. V was cut by 4 bases and J by 8 bases, with 18 bases left in between. The CDR3 here is CASSVGSRGGGYTF. Here the CDR3 DNA reads TGCGCCAGCAGCGTAGGATCCAGGGGTGGCGGCTACACCTTC.

This clonotype was recorded many times. This rearrangement joins TRBV15 to TRBJ2-3, with D uncertain. The germline V and J ends were trimmed by 8 bases and 8 bases, with 11 bases remaining between them. The CDR3 sequence is 11 residues long. Germline V gene lookup returns CDR1 LNHNV and CDR2 YYDKDF (reference sequence). The CDR3 DNA reads as TGTGCCACCCCCAGACTCGTTACGCAGTATTTT. It encodes CATPRLVTQYF.

This clonotype was picked up a small number of times. The chain couples TRBV9 to TRBJ2-5, with D possibly TRBD2 on 5 matching bases. There are 14 residues in the CDR3. Germline CDR1 and CDR2: SGDLS and YYNGEE. V lost 3 bases, J lost 5 bases, and 14 bases lay in between. This CDR3 reads CASSALGSGETQYF. CDR3 nucleotide sequence: TGTGCCAGCAGCGCCCTGGGGAGTGGGGAGACCCAGTACTTC.

The chain is built from TRBV9 and TRBJ1-1, with no clear D. The CDR3 extends over 15 amino acids. V lost 0 bases, J lost 4 bases, and 13 bases lay in between. CDR1 and CDR2 (germline): SGDLS, YYNGEE. CDR3 sequence (DNA): TGTGCCAGCAGCGTAGGGGGTGGAGCGGGCACTGAAGCTTTCTTT. Translating it yields CASSVGGGAGTEAFF.

In its sample, this clonotype was seen a few times. The chain recombines TRBV3-1 with TRBJ1-3; the D gene is possibly TRBD1 (5 bases). CDR1 LGHDT and CDR2 YNNKEL come from the germline V gene (reference sequence). The CDR3 spans 14 residues. The germline V and J ends were trimmed by 2 bases and 2 bases, with 7 bases remaining between them. The CDR3 DNA is TGTGCCAGCAGCCAAACAGGAGCTGGAAACACCATATATTTT. This gives the protein CASSQTGAGNTIYF.

J is TRBJ1-6 and V is TRBV4-3; maybe TRBD1 (5 bases). V dropped 0 bases and J dropped 12 bases, with 12 bases sitting between them. The CDR3 covers 14 residues. From germline, CDR1 is LGHNA and CDR2 YSLEER. CDR3 amino acids: CASSQDFNGQPLHF. The CDR3 nucleotides are TGCGCCAGCAGCCAAGATTTTAACGGACAACCCCTCCACTTT.

This clonotype was seen ten or more times. The rearrangement joins TRBV12-3 or TRBV12-4 to TRBJ2-1; perhaps D is TRBD1 or TRBD2 (5 bases each). Between the trimmed V and J ends, which lost 5 bases and 5 bases, there was a span of 10 bases. There are 13 residues in the CDR3. DNA of the CDR3: TGTGCCAGCAGTCCCCGGGGCCACAATGAGCAGTTCTTC. The encoded protein is CASSPRGHNEQFF.

This chain links TRBV6-1 with TRBJ1-2; 7 bases line up with TRBD1. The CDR3 sequence is 12 residues long. Unmatched junction bases numbered 4, after V lost 7 bases and J lost 5 bases. Germline CDR1 MNHNS, CDR2 SASEGT. The CDR3 DNA follows: TGTGCCAGCAATCCAGGGGGGTATGGCTACACCTTC. This sequence encodes CASNPGGYGYTF.

The chain joins TRBV5-1 to TRBJ1-2; D gene uncertain. V gave up 0 bases and J gave up 8 bases, with 20 bases separating them. Germline V gene sequence: CDR1 SGHRS, CDR2 YFSETQ. The CDR3 is 16 amino acids. Here the CDR3 DNA reads TGCGCCAGCAGCTTGGAGGTCTCCACTGCCTCTTGGGGCTACACCTTC. Protein sequence: CASSLEVSTASWGYTF.

This clonotype was seen only a few times. The rearrangement links TRBV5-1 to TRBJ1-1, with D unclear. In germline, CDR1 is SGHRS, CDR2 YFSETQ. The CDR3 runs 13 residues. Trimming stripped 4 bases from V and 1 base from J, with 8 bases between. The CDR3 DNA reads TGCGCCAGCAGCCAGGAATCGAACACTGAAGCTTTCTTT. Translation: CASSQESNTEAFF.